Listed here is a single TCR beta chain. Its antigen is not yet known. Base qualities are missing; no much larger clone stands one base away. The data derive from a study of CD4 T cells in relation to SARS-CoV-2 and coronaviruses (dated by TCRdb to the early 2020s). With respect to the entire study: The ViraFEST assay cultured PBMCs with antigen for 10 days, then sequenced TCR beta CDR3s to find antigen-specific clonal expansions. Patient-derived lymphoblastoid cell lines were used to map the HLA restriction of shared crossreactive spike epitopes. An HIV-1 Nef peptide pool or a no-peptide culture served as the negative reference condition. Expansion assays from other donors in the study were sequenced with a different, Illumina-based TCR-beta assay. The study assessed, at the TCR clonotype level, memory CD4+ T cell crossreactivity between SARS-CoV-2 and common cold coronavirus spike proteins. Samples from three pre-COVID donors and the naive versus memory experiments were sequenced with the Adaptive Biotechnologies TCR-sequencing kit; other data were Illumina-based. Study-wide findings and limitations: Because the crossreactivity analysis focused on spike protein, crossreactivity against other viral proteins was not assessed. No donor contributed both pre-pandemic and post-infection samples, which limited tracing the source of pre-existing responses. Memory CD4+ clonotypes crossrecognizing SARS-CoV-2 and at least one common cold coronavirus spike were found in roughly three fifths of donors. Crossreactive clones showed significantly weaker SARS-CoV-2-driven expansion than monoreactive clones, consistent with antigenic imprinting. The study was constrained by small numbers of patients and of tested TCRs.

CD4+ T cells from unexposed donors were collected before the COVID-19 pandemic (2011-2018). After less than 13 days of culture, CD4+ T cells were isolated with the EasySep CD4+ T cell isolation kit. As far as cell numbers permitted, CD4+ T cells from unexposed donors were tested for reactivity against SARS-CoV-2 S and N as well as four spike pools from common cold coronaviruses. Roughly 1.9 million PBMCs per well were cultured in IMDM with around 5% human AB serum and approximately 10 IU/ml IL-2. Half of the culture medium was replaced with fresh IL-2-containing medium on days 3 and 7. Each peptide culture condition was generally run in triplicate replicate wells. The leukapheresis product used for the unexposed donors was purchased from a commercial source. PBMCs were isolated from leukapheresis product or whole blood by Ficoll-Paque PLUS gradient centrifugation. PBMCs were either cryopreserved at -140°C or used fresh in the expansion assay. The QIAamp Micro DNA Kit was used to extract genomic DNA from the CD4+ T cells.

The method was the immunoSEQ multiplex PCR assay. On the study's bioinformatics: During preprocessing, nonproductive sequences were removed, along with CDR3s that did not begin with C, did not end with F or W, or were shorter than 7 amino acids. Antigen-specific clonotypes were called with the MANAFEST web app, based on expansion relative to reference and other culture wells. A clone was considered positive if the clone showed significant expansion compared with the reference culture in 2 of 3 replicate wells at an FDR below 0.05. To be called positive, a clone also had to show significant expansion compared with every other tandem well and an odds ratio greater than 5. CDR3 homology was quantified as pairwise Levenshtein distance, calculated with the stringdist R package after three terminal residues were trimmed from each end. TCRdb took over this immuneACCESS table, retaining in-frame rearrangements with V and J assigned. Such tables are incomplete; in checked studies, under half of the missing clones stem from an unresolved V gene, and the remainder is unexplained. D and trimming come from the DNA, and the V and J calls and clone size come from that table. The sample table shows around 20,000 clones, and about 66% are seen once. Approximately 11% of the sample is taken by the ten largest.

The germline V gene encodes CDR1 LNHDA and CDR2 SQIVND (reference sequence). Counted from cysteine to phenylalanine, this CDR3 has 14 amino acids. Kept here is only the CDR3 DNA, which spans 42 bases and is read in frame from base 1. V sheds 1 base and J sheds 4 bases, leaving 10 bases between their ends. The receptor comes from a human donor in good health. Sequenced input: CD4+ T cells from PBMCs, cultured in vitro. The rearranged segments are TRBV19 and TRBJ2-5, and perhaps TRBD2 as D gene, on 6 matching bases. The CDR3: CASSIAGVAETQYF. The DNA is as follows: TGTGCCAGTAGTATAGCGGGAGTAGCAGAGACCCAGTACTTC.